Sequencing of this T cell receptor beta chain was carried out in a study of vaccination effects on CD4 cells after COVID-19. Regarding this clone: Its antigen is not known.

Germline V lookup: CDR1 SGHAT, CDR2 FQNNGV. CDR3 length equals 15 residues. V lost 5 bases to trimming and J lost 0 bases, with 11 bases between them. Pools of viral peptides were used by the ViraFEST assay to expand antigen-specific CD4+ T cells ahead of sequencing. Cultured cells yielded isolated CD4+ T cells after 10 days. Vaccination of participants consisted of two doses of either the BNT162b2 or mRNA-1273 vaccine. Half the medium was replaced with IL-2 medium on days 3 and 7. Assay used: immunoSEQ multiplex PCR; TCRdb lists only in-frame clones, some missing. The sample gives more than 11,000 clones, over 55% of which show up once; approximately 9.9% is in the top ten.

This receptor was obtained from a human donor who received a COVID-19 vaccine. The material was CD4+ T cells from PBMCs cultured with SARS-CoV-2 spike peptides, obtained after COVID-19 vaccination. The V call is TRBV11-2, the J call TRBJ2-1; D not certain. CDR3 in amino acids: CASSRRASSYNEQFF. The CDR3, as DNA: TGTGCCAGCAGCCGGCGAGCAAGCTCCTACAATGAGCAGTTCTTC.